These T cell receptor beta chains were read from a single sample in a study of Ad26.COV2.S vaccination and SARS-CoV-2 variants. Produced via immunoSEQ multiplex PCR; TCRdb's table is partial and in-frame only. The table shows 350,000 to 600,000 clones, with roughly 87% occurring only once. Sequenced material: peripheral blood, taken in a trial of Ad26.COV2.S vaccine versus placebo. Receptor source: a person aged 18-65 years who received the Ad26.COV2.S COVID-19 vaccine or a placebo. CDR3s include the opening cysteine and the closing phenylalanine or tryptophan. A D gene is named only where the DNA matches it firmly. Clone size is stated in some rows and not others, as once, few, many or a class when expanded.

-	TRBV9	TRBJ2-2	-	TGTGCCAGCAGCCCACTAGTGGTTGGCGCCGGGGAGCTGTTTTTT	CASSPLVVGAGELFF
TRBD2	TRBV27	TRBJ2-1	-	TGTGCCAGCAGAACGGGGGGTCGAGGAAATGAGCAGTTCTTC	CASRTGGRGNEQFF
-	TRBV7-6	TRBJ2-7	-	TGTGCCAGCAGCCCCGGCTCCTACGAGCAGTACTTC	CASSPGSYEQYF
-	TRBV7-2	TRBJ2-7	-	TGTGCCAGCAGCTTGCCTGGGGTGTTGAGAAACGAGCAGTACTTC	CASSLPGVLRNEQYF
-	TRBV7-9	TRBJ1-2	-	TGTGCCAGCAGCCGGAGCTATGGCTACACCTTC	CASSRSYGYTF
-	TRBV5-1	TRBJ1-3	-	TGCGCCAGCAGCTTTGGGGGTGACTCTGGAAACACCATATATTTT	CASSFGGDSGNTIYF
-	TRBV19	TRBJ1-5	-	TGTGCCAGTAGGTATAGGGACGGCAGCAATCAGCCCCAGCATTTT	CASRYRDGSNQPQHF
TRBD1	TRBV5-1	TRBJ2-6	-	TGCGCCAGCAGCCCTCGCAGGGGGTTACCGATCTCTGGGGCCAACGTCCTGACTTTC	CASSPRRGLPISGANVLTF
-	TRBV25-1	TRBJ1-1	few	TGTGCCAGCAGTGAATTAGGGGACCTTATTGAAGCTTTCTTT	CASSELGDLIEAFF
TRBD1	TRBV25-1	TRBJ1-2	-	TGTGCCAGCAGTCGTCCCGGGACAGGGGATGGCTACACCTTC	CASSRPGTGDGYTF
TRBD1	TRBV6-5	TRBJ2-2	-	TGTGCCAGCAGGCGGACAGGGGACGGCGGGGAGCTGTTTTTT	CASRRTGDGGELFF
-	TRBV5-8	TRBJ1-4	-	TGTGCCAGCAGCTTGGAACAGGCAACTAATGAAAAACTGTTTTTT	CASSLEQATNEKLFF
-	TRBV7-9	TRBJ1-3	-	TGTGCCAGCAGCTTAAATCTTCTCACCATCTCTGGAAACACCATATATTTT	CASSLNLLTISGNTIYF
TRBD1	TRBV7-9	TRBJ1-1	-	TGTGCCAGCAGCCCAGGGACAGGCTTTAACGCTGAAGCTTTCTTT	CASSPGTGFNAEAFF
-	TRBV19	TRBJ1-4	-	TGTGCCAGTAGTATGGGCAGGTCCAATGAAAAACTGTTTTTT	CASSMGRSNEKLFF
TRBD1	TRBV6-1	TRBJ1-2	-	TGTGCCAGCAGAGAAGGACAGGGACTTTACTATGGCTACACCTTC	CASREGQGLYYGYTF
TRBD2	TRBV9	TRBJ2-7	once	TGTGCCAGCAGCGTAGCGGGGGGACCCTCCTACGAGCAGTACTTC	CASSVAGGPSYEQYF
TRBD1	TRBV30	TRBJ1-2	once	TGTGCCTGGAGCCCCCATGGACAGGGGTACCGCTACACCTTC	CAWSPHGQGYRYTF
-	TRBV19	TRBJ2-1	-	TGTGCCAGTAGTGATCGGGTCGAGCAGTTCTTC	CASSDRVEQFF
-	TRBV10-2	TRBJ2-7	-	TGCGCCAGCAGTGAGCGGACAGCGACCTACGAGCAGTACTTC	CASSERTATYEQYF
-	TRBV30	TRBJ2-5	-	TGTGCCTGCCTAATGAGGGGCATCCAGGAGACCCAGTACTTC	CACLMRGIQETQYF
TRBD2	TRBV4-1	TRBJ2-3	-	TGCGCCAGCAGCCAAGAGCGGGGCGGGGGTTCAGATACGCAGTATTTT	CASSQERGGGSDTQYF
-	TRBV15	TRBJ1-3	-	TGTGCCACCAGCAGAGGCGGCCGAACGGACAGTGTTTCTGGAAACACCATATATTTT	CATSRGGRTDSVSGNTIYF
-	TRBV9	TRBJ1-2	-	TGTGCCAGCAGCGTAACCCTACAGGCTAACTATGGCTACACCTTC	CASSVTLQANYGYTF
-	TRBV11-3	TRBJ2-2	-	TGTGCCAGCAGCTTCGCAGGGTTCGGCACCGGGGAGCTGTTTTTT	CASSFAGFGTGELFF
TRBD1	TRBV6-1	TRBJ1-1	-	TGTGCCAGCAGTGGCGCGACAGGGGGCTCTCTGAACACTGAAGCTTTCTTT	CASSGATGGSLNTEAFF
-	TRBV27	TRBJ2-7	-	TGTGCCAGCAGTTCGACAAGAGCCTACGAGCAGTACTTC	CASSSTRAYEQYF
TRBD1	TRBV25-1	TRBJ1-2	-	TGTGCCAGCAGTGAAACCCCGGGACAGGGACGCTATGGCTACACCTTC	CASSETPGQGRYGYTF
TRBD1	TRBV6-2/TRBV6-3	TRBJ1-5	-	TGTGCCAGCAGTTACACCGGACAGGCTCAGCCCCAGCATTTT	CASSYTGQAQPQHF
TRBD1	TRBV5-6	TRBJ1-1	-	TGTGCCAGCAGCTGGGACAGGGCTGAAGCTTTCTTT	CASSWDRAEAFF
-	TRBV7-9	TRBJ1-1	-	TGTGCCAGCGGGGGTCATGAAGCTTTCTTT	CASGGHEAFF
TRBD1	TRBV6-6	TRBJ1-1	few	TGTGCCAGCAGTTACTCAGACAGGGGAAACACTGAAGCTTTCTTT	CASSYSDRGNTEAFF
-	TRBV27	TRBJ1-2	-	TGTGCCAGCAGTTCGGGCTATGGCTACACCTTC	CASSSGYGYTF
-	TRBV6-5	TRBJ1-3	-	TGTGCCAGCAGTTACTCTCCGGCGGGCTCTGGAAACACCATATATTTT	CASSYSPAGSGNTIYF
TRBD1	TRBV7-8	TRBJ2-6	once	TGTGCCAGCAGCTTCCGACAGGGGAATTCTGGGGCCAACGTCCTGACTTTC	CASSFRQGNSGANVLTF
TRBD2	TRBV7-6	TRBJ2-7	-	TGTGCCAGCAGCTTATATGCGGGGGCCTACGAGCAGTACTTC	CASSLYAGAYEQYF
-	TRBV18	TRBJ2-7	-	TGTGCCAGCTCACCCCTAGGGAGGGGGCGTTCCTACGAGCAGTACTTC	CASSPLGRGRSYEQYF
TRBD1	TRBV7-6	TRBJ2-2	-	TGTGCCAGCAGCTTAAGGGACAGCCCAGCTAACACCGGGGAGCTGTTTTTT	CASSLRDSPANTGELFF
TRBD2	TRBV5-1	TRBJ2-1	-	TGCGCCAGCAAATTGAGGGCAGGACTAGTGTACAATGAGCAGTTCTTC	CASKLRAGLVYNEQFF
TRBD1	TRBV9	TRBJ1-6	-	TGTGCCAGCAGCGCACAGGGGGCGTATAATTCACCCCTCCACTTT	CASSAQGAYNSPLHF
-	TRBV6-5	TRBJ1-2	once	TGTGCCAGCAGTTACGACAGCTATGGCTACACCTTC	CASSYDSYGYTF
-	TRBV4-2	TRBJ1-2	-	TGTGCCAGCAGCCAAGACCAGGCACGGACTAACTATGGCTACACCTTC	CASSQDQARTNYGYTF
-	TRBV9	TRBJ1-2	once	TGTGCCAGCAGCGTTGGACAGAACGGGGTTTATGGCTACACCTTC	CASSVGQNGVYGYTF
-	TRBV9	TRBJ2-3	-	TGTGCCAGCAGCGCATCAGGTCTGGCGGATACGCAGTATTTT	CASSASGLADTQYF
-	TRBV5-8	TRBJ1-6	-	TGTGCCAGCACCGGGGGCTCCTATAATTCACCCCTCCACTTT	CASTGGSYNSPLHF
TRBD1	TRBV27	TRBJ2-7	-	TGTGCCAGCAGTTCCTCGGACAGGACCTACGAGCAGTACTTC	CASSSSDRTYEQYF
TRBD2	TRBV5-1	TRBJ2-1	-	TGCGCCAGCAGCAACCCGGGACTAGCGGGATATTACAATGAGCAGTTCTTC	CASSNPGLAGYYNEQFF
-	TRBV7-2	TRBJ1-2	-	TGTGCCAGCAGCTCCAGGGCGGGGGGTATGCGGGGCTACACCTTC	CASSSRAGGMRGYTF